This T cell receptor beta chain was identified during a study of cytomegalovirus exposure and HLA in healthy donors. V gave up 0 bases and J gave up 3 bases, with 9 bases separating them. In germline, CDR1 is LNHNV, CDR2 YYDKDF (reference sequence). This CDR3 comprises 15 residues. PCR amplification relied on 60 Vbeta primers (plus 13 Jbeta primers). The protocol was immunoSEQ multiplex PCR, while the TCRdb copy is restricted to in-frame clones and leaves out a portion. The table shows about 150,000 clones, with approximately 81% occurring only once. The genes are TRBV15 and TRBJ1-3, with D possibly TRBD1 on 6 matching bases. The source is a man between 18 and 35 years old in good health and CMV-seronegative. Sequencing was performed on PBMCs. CDR3 loop: CATSRDPRGGNTIYF. CDR3 nucleotide sequence: TGTGCCACCAGCAGAGATCCCAGGGGTGGAAACACCATATATTTT.